This TCR beta chain was obtained from a study of beta chain features in type 1 diabetes. Looking at the study overall: Healthy donors, compared against patients, showed similar age, gender and cell yields.

This clone has only a few counts. Its matching antigen is unknown. The CDR3 contains 18 residues. Germline V lookup: CDR1 SSHAT, CDR2 FNYEAQ (reference sequence). V was clipped by 1 base and J by 2 bases; unmatched bases: 9. The sequenced template was cDNA made from the entire isolated RNA. Clones were sequenced by immunoSEQ multiplex PCR, and TCRdb holds only the in-frame ones, with some missing. The sample carries 140,000 to 150,000 clones, 8.5% to 12% recorded once. Study-wide results and limits: For patients and controls alike, PCR might favor shorter templates to the same degree. There was no resolution here of whether HLA type influences TCRB rearrangement. A moderate, significant TCRB CDR3 shortening appeared in type 1 diabetes across four CD4+ subsets.

The receptor was isolated from a man younger than 35 in good health. J is TRBJ2-2 and V is TRBV7-7; TRBD2 matches at 8 bases. Input material: naive CD4+ T cells from blood. The CDR3 sequence: CASSLDGLSGANTGELFF. The CDR3, as DNA: TGTGCCAGCAGCTTAGACGGGCTTAGCGGGGCAAACACCGGGGAGCTGTTTTTT. The variable domain in full, completed from reference TRBV7-7 and TRBJ2-2, reads GAGVSQSPRYKVTKRGQDVTLRCDPISSHATLYWYQQALGQGPEFLTYFNYEAQPDKSGLPSDRFSAERPEGSISTLTIQRTEQRDSAMYRCASSLDGLSGANTGELFFGEGSRLTVL.